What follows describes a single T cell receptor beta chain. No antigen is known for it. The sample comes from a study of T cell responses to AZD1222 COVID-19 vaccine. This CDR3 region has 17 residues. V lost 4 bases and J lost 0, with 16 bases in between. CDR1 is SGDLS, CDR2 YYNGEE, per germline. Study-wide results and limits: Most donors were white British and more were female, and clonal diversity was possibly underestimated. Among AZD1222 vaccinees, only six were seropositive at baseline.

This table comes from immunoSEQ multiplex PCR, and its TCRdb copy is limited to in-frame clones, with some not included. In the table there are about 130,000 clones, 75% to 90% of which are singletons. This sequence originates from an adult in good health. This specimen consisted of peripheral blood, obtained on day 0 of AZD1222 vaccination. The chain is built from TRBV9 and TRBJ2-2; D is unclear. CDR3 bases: TGTGCCAGCAGCTTCCGGACCGTCTCGGCGAACACCGGGGAGCTGTTTTTT. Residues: CASSFRTVSANTGELFF.